A single sample is the source of the 27 T cell receptor beta chains below, sequenced in a study of cytomegalovirus exposure and HLA in healthy donors. Sequencing used immunoSEQ multiplex PCR; TCRdb keeps in-frame clones, though not all of them. The sample gives approximately 200,000 clones, roughly 77% of which show up once; roughly 1.2% is in the top ten. The specimen was PBMCs. Receptor source: a woman younger than 45 in good health and CMV-seronegative.

CDR3: CASSQILAGDNEQFF. The CDR3 DNA follows: TGTGCCAGCAGCCAAATACTAGCGGGGGACAATGAGCAGTTCTTC. The chain couples TRBV14 to TRBJ2-1, with 11 bases lining up with TRBD2. This CDR3 spans 15 amino acids. After removal of 2 bases from V and 5 bases from J, the junction contained 2 bases not matched to a gene. Germline assignment: CDR1 SGHDN and CDR2 FVKESK.

The rearrangement uses TRBV5-4 and TRBJ2-1; 10 bases are shared with TRBD2. Germline CDR1 reads SGHNT; CDR2 reads YYREEE (reference sequence). With V trimmed by 0 bases and J by 6 bases, 6 bases remained unmatched. The CDR3 length is 16 residues. The CDR3 region has the DNA TGTGCCAGCAGCTTGGAGTGGCTAGCGGGAGCCAATGAGCAGTTCTTC. This translates into CASSLEWLAGANEQFF. The whole variable domain, filled in from reference TRBV5-4 and TRBJ2-1, reads ETGVTQSPTHLIKTRGQQVTLRCSSQSGHNTVSWYQQALGQGPQFIFQYYREEENGRGNFPPRFSGLQFPNYSSELNVNALELDDSALYLCASSLEWLAGANEQFFGPGTRLTVL.

Written as DNA, the CDR3 is TGTGCCAGTAGTAACAGAAACCCCGCCGGGGAGCTGTTTTTT. This gives the protein CASSNRNPAGELFF. The chain employs TRBV19 and TRBJ2-2; D call uncertain. The CDR3 runs to 14 residues. Germline values: CDR1 LNHDA, CDR2 SQIVND (reference sequence). Trimming stripped 4 bases from V and 6 bases from J, with 12 bases between.

The chain joins TRBV18 to TRBJ2-1, with D maybe TRBD1 (6 bases). Germline V gene sequence: CDR1 KGHSH, CDR2 LQKENI. This CDR3 is built from 18 residues. Deletions cut 2 bases from V and 5 bases from J, with 22 bases between. In DNA, the CDR3 is TGTGCCAGCTCACCAGCCTGGGGCTTTGGGCAGGGGCACAATGAGCAGTTCTTC. It translates to CASSPAWGFGQGHNEQFF.

The chain couples TRBV6-4 to TRBJ2-3; 10 nucleotides agree with TRBD2. The CDR3 loop spans 11 amino acids. Germline CDR1 reads MRHNA; CDR2 reads SNTAGT. V was pared by 7 bases and J by 14 bases, with 6 bases of the junction left unmatched. CDR3 coding DNA: TGTGCCAGCACGAGCGGGGGGGTACTGTATTTT. The encoded protein is CASTSGGVLYF.

J is TRBJ2-7 and V is TRBV5-6, with 7 bases that match TRBD2. CDR1 and CDR2 from the germline V gene are SGHDT and YYEEEE. Trimming cost V 1 base and J 2 bases; bases outside gene matches: 6. The CDR3 has 15 residues. This CDR3 is CASSLLASGPYEQYF. For the CDR3, the DNA is TGTGCCAGCAGCTTGTTGGCTAGCGGTCCCTACGAGCAGTACTTC.

The genes are TRBV6-1 and TRBJ2-6; tentative D call: TRBD2 (6 bases). Germline V CDR1 and CDR2: MNHNS, SASEGT. The CDR3 contains 15 residues. V lost 4 bases and J 4 bases, leaving 11 bases between the germline ends. CDR3 amino acids: CASSAEGSGANVLTF. In DNA, the CDR3 is TGTGCCAGCAGTGCGGAGGGTAGCGGGGCCAACGTCCTGACTTTC.

This chain connects TRBV19 to TRBJ2-2; TRBD2 might be the D (6 bases). Germline V gene sequence: CDR1 LNHDA, CDR2 SQIVND (reference sequence). CDR3 length equals 15 residues. V was pared by 7 bases and J by 6 bases, with 18 bases between. CDR3 coding DNA: TGTGCCAGTAATACGGGCACGCCGGGAGCCGGGGAGCTGTTTTTT. Translation: CASNTGTPGAGELFF.

V and J are TRBV6-6 and TRBJ2-5; 11 bases align to TRBD2. The CDR3 is made up of 15 amino acids. V shed 2 bases, J shed 5 bases, and the junction held 4 bases outside the gene matches. Per the germline V gene, CDR1 is MNHNY and CDR2 is SVGAGI (reference sequence). The CDR3 reads CASSYDSGRGETQYF. CDR3 nucleotides: TGTGCCAGCAGTTACGATAGCGGGAGGGGTGAGACCCAGTACTTC.

The chain joins TRBV19 to TRBJ2-7; TRBD2 agrees at 11 bases. Per germline, CDR1 LNHDA and CDR2 SQIVND (reference sequence). V shed 6 bases, J shed 1 base, and the junction held 8 bases outside the gene matches. This CDR3 contains 16 residues. The CDR3 reads CASSRTTSGVSYEQYF. CDR3 sequence (DNA): TGTGCCAGTAGCCGAACGACTAGCGGGGTTTCCTACGAGCAGTACTTC.

This chain links TRBV28 with TRBJ1-6, with 7 bases lining up with TRBD1. Germline V gene sequence: CDR1 MDHEN, CDR2 SYDVKM. The CDR3 runs to 15 residues. After removal of 5 bases from V and 9 bases from J, the junction contained 10 bases not matched to a gene. The CDR3 DNA reads as TGTGCCAGCAGTCCACCGACAGGGACTTTTTCACCCCTCCACTTT. Residues: CASSPPTGTFSPLHF. Variable domain in full (rest from reference TRBV28 and TRBJ1-6): DVKVTQSSRYLVKRTGEKVFLECVQDMDHENMFWYRQDPGLGLRLIYFSYDVKMKEKGDIPEGYSVSREKKERFSLILESASTNQTSMYLCASSPPTGTFSPLHFGNGTRLTVT.

The count of this clone is one. V gene TRBV21-1 combines with J gene TRBJ1-5. TRBV21-1 is a documented pseudogene. The CDR3 spans 15 residues. The CDR3 region has the DNA TGTGCCACTTCACAGGGAGGGGATAGCAATCAGCCCCAGCATTTT. Translating it yields CATSQGGDSNQPQHF.

This clone has just one count. The rearrangement links TRBV5-1 to TRBJ2-1; D is possibly TRBD2 (6 bases). Trimming left V 5 bases short and J 7 bases short, with 13 bases between. The CDR3 has 13 amino acids. From germline, CDR1 is SGHRS and CDR2 YFSETQ. As DNA, the CDR3 is TGCGCCAGCAGGGCGGGAAAAGAGAATGAGCAGTTCTTC. Translating it yields CASRAGKENEQFF. Drawing the rest from reference TRBV5-1 and TRBJ2-1, the complete variable domain is KAGVTQTPRYLIKTRGQQVTLSCSPISGHRSVSWYQQTPGQGLQFLFEYFSETQRNKGNFPGRFSGRQFSNSRSEMNVSTLELGDSALYLCASRAGKENEQFFGPGTRLTVL.

The chain is built from TRBV7-9 and TRBJ2-7; tentative D call: TRBD1 (6 bases). V lost 3 bases, J lost 0 bases, and 12 bases lay in between. The CDR3 loop spans 15 amino acids. Germline V gene data show CDR1 as SEHNR and CDR2 as FQNEAQ (reference sequence). CDR3 in amino acids: CASSLTDRSSYEQYF. DNA of the CDR3: TGTGCCAGCAGCTTGACCGACAGGAGCTCCTACGAGCAGTACTTC.

This chain links TRBV6-4 with TRBJ1-4, with TRBD1 matching 8 bases. The CDR3 contains 14 residues. Trimming cost V 6 bases and J 7 bases; bases outside gene matches: 7. Germline lookup yields CDR1 MRHNA and CDR2 SNTAGT. The CDR3 nucleotides read TGTGCCAGCAGCTGGACAGGGACCAGTGAAAAACTGTTTTTT. It encodes CASSWTGTSEKLFF.

The rearrangement links TRBV5-1 to TRBJ1-2, with TRBD1 identical over 8 bases. The germline V gene has CDR1 SGHRS and CDR2 YFSETQ. J gave up 7 bases and V 1 base, and 3 bases lay outside the gene matches. This CDR3 spans 13 amino acids. CDR3 coding DNA: TGCGCCAGCAGCTTGTCAGGGGGCCGTGGCTACACCTTC. This translates into CASSLSGGRGYTF.

This chain links TRBV4-1 with TRBJ1-5; maybe TRBD1 (6 bases). CDR3 size: 16 residues. Germline assignment: CDR1 MGHRA and CDR2 YSYEKL. With 0 bases removed from V and 5 bases from J, the gap between germline ends came to 14 bases. The CDR3: CASSQDSGAGDQPQHF. The CDR3, as DNA: TGCGCCAGCAGCCAAGATTCAGGGGCGGGGGATCAGCCCCAGCATTTT.

J is TRBJ1-3 and V is TRBV5-1; D possibly corresponds to TRBD1 (5 bases). Trimming stripped 5 bases from V and 8 bases from J, with 17 bases between. Germline loops: CDR1 SGHRS, CDR2 YFSETQ. CDR3 length: 14 residues. The CDR3 reads CASRTTVSGDTIYF. The CDR3 coding sequence is TGCGCCAGCAGGACGACAGTCTCCGGAGACACCATATATTTT.

The rearrangement links TRBV29-1 to TRBJ2-7, with 8 bases lining up with TRBD1. V dropped 4 bases and J dropped 2; count of bases not matched to a gene: 10. The germline gives CDR1 SQVTM, CDR2 ANQGSEA. This CDR3 is built from 15 residues. This CDR3 is CSVGGPTGAPYEQYF. CDR3 nucleotides: TGCAGCGTTGGGGGGCCGACAGGGGCCCCCTACGAGCAGTACTTC.

This chain joins TRBV29-1 and TRBJ2-1; 8 bases fit TRBD1. V gave up 0 bases and J gave up 7 bases; unmatched junction bases: 8. This CDR3 is built from 15 residues. The germline V gene has CDR1 SQVTM and CDR2 ANQGSEA. For the CDR3, the DNA is TGCAGCGTTGAAGACCGGACAGGGCGAAGGAATGAGCAGTTCTTC. It is translated as CSVEDRTGRRNEQFF.

The chain has TRBV5-4 and TRBJ2-2; 7 bases agree with TRBD1. The V gene end was trimmed by 4 bases and the J gene end by 1 base; junction bases not matched to a gene: 7. The germline V gene encodes CDR1 SGHNT and CDR2 YYREEE (reference sequence). CDR3 length: 16 residues. CDR3 in amino acids: CASSAYRGGNTGELFF. DNA of the CDR3: TGTGCCAGCAGCGCTTACAGGGGTGGGAACACCGGGGAGCTGTTTTTT.

V gene TRBV5-1 combines with J gene TRBJ1-1; D is possibly TRBD1 (5 bases). This CDR3 region has 15 residues. The V end was cut by 5 bases, the J end by 6 bases, with 20 bases between. The germline V gene has CDR1 SGHRS and CDR2 YFSETQ. CDR3 DNA: TGCGCCAGCAGGCTCGAAGGGGTCTCGAGCGCTGAAGCTTTCTTT. Protein: CASRLEGVSSAEAFF.

The rearrangement links TRBV30 to TRBJ1-1; no reliable D call. V was cut by 0 bases and J by 6 bases, with 14 bases left in between. Germline lookup yields CDR1 GTSNPN and CDR2 SVGIG (reference sequence). The CDR3 covers 14 residues. This CDR3 reads CAWSVVGSFSEAFF. The CDR3 DNA reads as TGTGCCTGGAGTGTAGTTGGCAGTTTCTCTGAAGCTTTCTTT.

V is TRBV6-5 and J is TRBJ2-7; D is possibly TRBD2 (6 bases). Trimming took off 3 bases at V and 2 bases at J, with 14 bases between the two ends. In germline, CDR1 is MNHEY, CDR2 SVGAGI. This CDR3 is 15 amino acids long. CDR3 amino acids: CASSYSLSGTYEQYF. CDR3 sequence (DNA): TGTGCCAGCAGTTATAGCCTTAGCGGCACCTACGAGCAGTACTTC.

The chain combines TRBV2 with TRBJ1-4; 8 bases fit TRBD1. Unmatched junction bases numbered 3, after V lost 3 bases and J lost 0 bases. This CDR3 region has 16 residues. Germline values: CDR1 SNHLY, CDR2 FYNNEI. CDR3 sequence reads: CASSDGQGATNEKLFF. DNA of the CDR3: TGTGCCAGCAGTGACGGACAGGGAGCAACTAATGAAAAACTGTTTTTT.

V and J are TRBV5-6 and TRBJ2-7; the match to TRBD2 covers 7 bases. The CDR3 runs 13 residues. After removal of 4 bases from V and 4 bases from J, the junction contained 5 bases not matched to a gene. Germline lookup yields CDR1 SGHDT and CDR2 YYEEEE. CDR3: CASSAWEGYEQYF. CDR3 sequence (DNA): TGTGCCAGCAGCGCCTGGGAGGGTTACGAGCAGTACTTC. Using reference TRBV5-6 and TRBJ2-7 for the parts outside the CDR3, the full variable domain is DAGVTQSPTHLIKTRGQQVTLRCSPKSGHDTVSWYQQALGQGPQFIFQYYEEEERQRGNFPDRFSGHQFPNYSSELNVNALLLGDSALYLCASSAWEGYEQYFGPGTRLTVT.

This clone appeared once. The J gene is TRBJ2-7, the V gene TRBV30, with TRBD2 matching 8 bases. This CDR3 has 14 residues. Germline CDR1 GTSNPN, CDR2 SVGIG (reference sequence). J gave up 2 bases and V 0 bases, and 3 bases lay outside the gene matches. CDR3 in DNA: TGTGCCTGGAGTGTCCTAGCGGGTACCTACGAGCAGTACTTC. Protein product: CAWSVLAGTYEQYF.